The 4 T cell receptor beta chains below come from one sample, sequenced in a study of cytomegalovirus exposure and HLA in healthy donors. PCR amplification relied on 60 Vbeta primers (plus 13 Jbeta primers). Using immunoSEQ multiplex PCR, the repertoire was profiled, and TCRdb retains in-frame clones only, with some absent. The sample yields 140,000 or so clones, around 73% seen once. Sample: PBMCs. These receptors all stem from a female donor in good health and CMV-seronegative.

The V and J genes are TRBV5-8 and TRBJ2-7; 7 bases align to TRBD1. The trim removed 0 bases at V and 6 bases at J, leaving 6 bases unmatched. Germline CDR1 is SGHTS and CDR2 is YDEGEE. This CDR3 has 14 amino acids. The CDR3 spells CASSLGDSVGEQYF. The CDR3 DNA follows: TGTGCCAGCAGCTTGGGGGACAGTGTTGGCGAGCAGTACTTC. The full variable domain, in which reference TRBV5-8 and TRBJ2-7 provide the parts outside the CDR3, is EAGVTQSPTHLIKTRGQQATLRCSPISGHTSVYWYQQALGLGLQFLLWYDEGEERNRGNFPPRFSGRQFPNYSSELNVNALELEDSALYLCASSLGDSVGEQYFGPGTRLTVT.

The chain links TRBV9 to TRBJ2-5; 9 bases agree with TRBD2. This CDR3 has 16 residues. Germline values: CDR1 SGDLS, CDR2 YYNGEE. V trimming: 0 bases; J trimming: 4 bases; junction bases outside the gene matches: 7. This chain's CDR3 is CASSVGGSGRAETQYF. DNA of the CDR3: TGTGCCAGCAGCGTAGGAGGTAGCGGGAGAGCAGAGACCCAGTACTTC.

The chain uses TRBV27 and TRBJ2-3, with TRBD2 matching over 7 bases. V shed 8 bases and J 2 bases; nucleotides not matched to a gene: 7. The CDR3 is made up of 14 amino acids. Germline V lookup: CDR1 MNHEY, CDR2 SMNVEV (reference sequence). This CDR3 reads CASQTSPNTDTQYF. The CDR3, as DNA: TGTGCCAGCCAGACTAGCCCCAACACAGATACGCAGTATTTT.

CDR3 bases: TGTGCCAGCAGCTTAGCGCTCGGAGGGTCTTATGGCTACACCTTC. Amino acid sequence: CASSLALGGSYGYTF. V is TRBV7-6 and J is TRBJ1-2; D is uncertain. V lost 0 bases and J 5 bases, leaving 13 bases between the germline ends. CDR1 is SGHVS, CDR2 FNYEAQ, per germline. The CDR3 extends over 15 amino acids.